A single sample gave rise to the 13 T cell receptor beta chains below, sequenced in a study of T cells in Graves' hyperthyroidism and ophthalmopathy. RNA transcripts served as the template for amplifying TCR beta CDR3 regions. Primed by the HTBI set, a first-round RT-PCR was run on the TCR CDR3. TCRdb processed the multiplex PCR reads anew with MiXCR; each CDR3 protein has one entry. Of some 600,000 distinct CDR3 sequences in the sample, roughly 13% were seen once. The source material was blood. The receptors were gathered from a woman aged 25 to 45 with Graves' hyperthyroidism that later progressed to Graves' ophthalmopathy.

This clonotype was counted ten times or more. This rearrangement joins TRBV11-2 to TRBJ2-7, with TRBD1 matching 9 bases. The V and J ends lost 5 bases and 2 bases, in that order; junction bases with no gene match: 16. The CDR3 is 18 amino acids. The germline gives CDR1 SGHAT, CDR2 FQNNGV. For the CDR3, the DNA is TGTGCCAGCAGCCGCATTAGAGAAGGGACAGGGCGGACCTACGAGCAGTACTTC. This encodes CASSRIREGTGRTYEQYF.

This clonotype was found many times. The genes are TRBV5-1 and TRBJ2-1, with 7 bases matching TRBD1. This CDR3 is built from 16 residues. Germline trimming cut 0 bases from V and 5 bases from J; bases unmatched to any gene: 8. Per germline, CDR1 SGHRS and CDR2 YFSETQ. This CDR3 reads CASSLARDTGDNEQFF. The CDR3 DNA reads TGCGCCAGCAGCTTGGCCAGGGATACAGGGGACAATGAGCAGTTCTTC.

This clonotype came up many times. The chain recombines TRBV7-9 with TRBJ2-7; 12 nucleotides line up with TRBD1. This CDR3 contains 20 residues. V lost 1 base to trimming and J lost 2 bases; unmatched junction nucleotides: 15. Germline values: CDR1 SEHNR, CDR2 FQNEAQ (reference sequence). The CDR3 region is CASSLEGQGAKTSEPYEQYF. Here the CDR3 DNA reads TGTGCCAGCAGCTTAGAGGGACAGGGGGCGAAGACTAGCGAACCCTACGAGCAGTACTTC. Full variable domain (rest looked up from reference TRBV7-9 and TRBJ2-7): DTGVSQNPRHKITKRGQNVTFRCDPISEHNRLYWYRQTLGQGPEFLTYFQNEAQLEKSRLLSDRFSAERPKGSFSTLEIQRTEQGDSAMYLCASSLEGQGAKTSEPYEQYFGPGTRLTVT.

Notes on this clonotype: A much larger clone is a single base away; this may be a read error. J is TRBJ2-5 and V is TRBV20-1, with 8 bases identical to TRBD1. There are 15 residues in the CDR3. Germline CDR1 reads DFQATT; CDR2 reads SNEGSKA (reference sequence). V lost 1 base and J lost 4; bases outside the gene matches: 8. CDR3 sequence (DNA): TGCAGTGCTAGAGGTCCCCAGGGGGCGGGAGAGACCCAGTACTTC. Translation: CSARGPQGAGETQYF.

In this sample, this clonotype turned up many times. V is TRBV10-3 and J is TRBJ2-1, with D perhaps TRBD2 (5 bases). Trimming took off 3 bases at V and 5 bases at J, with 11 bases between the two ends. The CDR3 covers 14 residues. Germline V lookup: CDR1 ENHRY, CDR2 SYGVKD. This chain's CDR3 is CAISDGSSDNEQFF. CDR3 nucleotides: TGTGCCATCAGTGATGGGAGCAGTGACAATGAGCAGTTCTTC.

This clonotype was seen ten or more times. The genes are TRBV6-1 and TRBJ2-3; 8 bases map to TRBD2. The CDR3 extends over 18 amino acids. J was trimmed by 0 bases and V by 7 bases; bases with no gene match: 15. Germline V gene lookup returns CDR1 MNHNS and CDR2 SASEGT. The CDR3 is CASTRRLAGMFSTDTQYF. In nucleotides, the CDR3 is TGTGCCAGCACCCGCCGGCTAGCGGGTATGTTTAGCACAGATACGCAGTATTTT.

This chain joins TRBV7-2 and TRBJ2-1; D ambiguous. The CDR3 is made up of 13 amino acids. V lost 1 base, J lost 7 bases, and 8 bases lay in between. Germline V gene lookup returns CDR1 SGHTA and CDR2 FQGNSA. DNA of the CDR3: TGTGCCAGCAGCTTAGGTCAGTTGAATGAGCAGTTCTTC. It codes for CASSLGQLNEQFF.

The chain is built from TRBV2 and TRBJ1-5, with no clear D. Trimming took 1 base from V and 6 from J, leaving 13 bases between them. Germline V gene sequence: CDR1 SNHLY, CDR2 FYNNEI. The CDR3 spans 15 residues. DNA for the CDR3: TGTGCCAGCAGTGAAGGCGGCGGGAGAACTCAGCCCCAGCATTTT. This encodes CASSEGGGRTQPQHF.

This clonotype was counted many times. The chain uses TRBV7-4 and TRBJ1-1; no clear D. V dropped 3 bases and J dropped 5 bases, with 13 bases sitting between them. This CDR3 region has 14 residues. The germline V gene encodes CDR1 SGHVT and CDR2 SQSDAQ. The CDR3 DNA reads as TGTGCCAGCAGCTTGTTGGGCGTGCGGACTGAAGCTTTCTTT. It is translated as CASSLLGVRTEAFF.

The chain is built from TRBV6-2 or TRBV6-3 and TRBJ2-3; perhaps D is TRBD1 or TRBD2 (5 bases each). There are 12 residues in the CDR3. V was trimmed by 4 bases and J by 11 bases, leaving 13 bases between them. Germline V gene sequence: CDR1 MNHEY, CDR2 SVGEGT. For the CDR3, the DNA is TGTGCCAGCAGTTGGAACCGGGACCAGCAGTATTTT. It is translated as CASSWNRDQQYF.

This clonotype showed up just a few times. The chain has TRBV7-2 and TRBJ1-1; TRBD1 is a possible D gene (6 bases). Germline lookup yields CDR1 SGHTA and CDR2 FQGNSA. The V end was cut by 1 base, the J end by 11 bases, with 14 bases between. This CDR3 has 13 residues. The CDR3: CASSLVGGGGAFF. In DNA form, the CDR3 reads TGTGCCAGCAGCTTAGTAGGAGGGGGAGGGGCTTTCTTT.

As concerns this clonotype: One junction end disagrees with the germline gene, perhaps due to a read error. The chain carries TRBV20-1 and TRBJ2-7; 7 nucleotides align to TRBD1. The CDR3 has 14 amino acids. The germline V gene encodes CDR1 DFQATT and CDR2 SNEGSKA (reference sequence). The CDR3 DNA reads TGCAGTGCTAGAGATCCCGCAGGGGGATACGAGCACTACTTC. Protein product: CSARDPAGGYEHYF.

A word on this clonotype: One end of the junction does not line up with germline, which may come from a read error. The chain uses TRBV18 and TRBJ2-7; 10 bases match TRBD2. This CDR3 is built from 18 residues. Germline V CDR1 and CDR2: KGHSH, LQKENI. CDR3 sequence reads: CASSPPSLPAGGIYERYF. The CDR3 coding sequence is TGTGCCAGCTCACCACCCTCCCTCCCAGCGGGAGGGATCTACGAGCGGTACTTC.